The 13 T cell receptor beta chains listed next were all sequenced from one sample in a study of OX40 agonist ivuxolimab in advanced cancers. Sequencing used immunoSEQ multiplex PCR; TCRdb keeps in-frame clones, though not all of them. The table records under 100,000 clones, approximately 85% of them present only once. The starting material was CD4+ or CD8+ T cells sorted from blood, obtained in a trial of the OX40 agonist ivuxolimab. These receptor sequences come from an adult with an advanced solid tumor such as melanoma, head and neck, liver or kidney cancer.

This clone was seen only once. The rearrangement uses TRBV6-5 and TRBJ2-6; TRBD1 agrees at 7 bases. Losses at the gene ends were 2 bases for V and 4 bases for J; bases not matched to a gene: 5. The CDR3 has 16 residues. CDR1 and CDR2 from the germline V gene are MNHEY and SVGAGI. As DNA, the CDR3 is TGTGCCAGCAGTTACAACAGGGGCCAGGGGGCCAACGTCCTGACTTTC. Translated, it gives CASSYNRGQGANVLTF.

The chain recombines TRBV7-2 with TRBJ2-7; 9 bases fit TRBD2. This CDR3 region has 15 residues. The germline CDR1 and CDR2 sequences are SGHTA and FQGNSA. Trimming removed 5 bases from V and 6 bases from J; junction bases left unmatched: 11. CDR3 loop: CASSPSRREGGEQYF. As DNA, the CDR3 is TGTGCCAGCAGCCCCTCCCGGCGGGAGGGCGGCGAGCAGTACTTC.

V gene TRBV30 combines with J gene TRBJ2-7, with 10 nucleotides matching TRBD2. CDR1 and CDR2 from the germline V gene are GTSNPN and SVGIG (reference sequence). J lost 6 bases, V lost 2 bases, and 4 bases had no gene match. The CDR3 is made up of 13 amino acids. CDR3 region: CAWSSGGAIEQYF. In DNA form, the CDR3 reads TGTGCCTGGAGTAGCGGGGGGGCGATCGAGCAGTACTTC.

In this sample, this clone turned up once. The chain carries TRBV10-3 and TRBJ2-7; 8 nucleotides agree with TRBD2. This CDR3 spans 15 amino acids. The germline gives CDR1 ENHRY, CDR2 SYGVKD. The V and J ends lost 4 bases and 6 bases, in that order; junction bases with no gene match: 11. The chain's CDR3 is CAISASSGRIREQYF. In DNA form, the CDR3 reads TGTGCCATCAGTGCTTCCAGCGGGAGAATCCGCGAGCAGTACTTC.

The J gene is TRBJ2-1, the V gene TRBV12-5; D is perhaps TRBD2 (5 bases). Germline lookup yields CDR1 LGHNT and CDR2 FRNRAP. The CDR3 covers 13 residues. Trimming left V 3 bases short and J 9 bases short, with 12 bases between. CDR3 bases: TGTGCTAGTGGTTTTAACGGTGCGGGTGAGCAGTTCTTC. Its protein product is CASGFNGAGEQFF.

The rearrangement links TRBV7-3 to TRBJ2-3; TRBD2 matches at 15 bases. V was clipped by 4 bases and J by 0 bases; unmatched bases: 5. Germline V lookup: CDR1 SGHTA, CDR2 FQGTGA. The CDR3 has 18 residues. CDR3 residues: CASSSGLAGGRSTDTQYF. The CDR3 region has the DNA TGTGCCAGCAGCTCTGGACTAGCGGGAGGGCGAAGCACAGATACGCAGTATTTT.

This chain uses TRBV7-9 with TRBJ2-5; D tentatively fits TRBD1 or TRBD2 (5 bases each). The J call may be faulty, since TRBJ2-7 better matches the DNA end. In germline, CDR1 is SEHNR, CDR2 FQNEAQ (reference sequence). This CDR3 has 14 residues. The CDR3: CASSGALANYEQYF. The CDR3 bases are TGTGCCAGCAGCGGGGCCCTAGCTAACTACGAGCAGTACTTC.

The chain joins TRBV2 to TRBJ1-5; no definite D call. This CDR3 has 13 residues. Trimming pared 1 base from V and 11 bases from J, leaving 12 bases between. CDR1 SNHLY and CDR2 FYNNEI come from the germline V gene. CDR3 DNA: TGTGCCAGCAGTGAAGTTCACTCGGGGTCCCAGCATTTT. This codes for CASSEVHSGSQHF. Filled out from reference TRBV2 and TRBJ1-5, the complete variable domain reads EPEVTQTPSHQVTQMGQEVILRCVPISNHLYFYWYRQILGQKVEFLVSFYNNEISEKSEIFDDQFSVERPDGSNFTLKIRSTKLEDSAMYFCASSEVHSGSQHFGDGTRLSIL.

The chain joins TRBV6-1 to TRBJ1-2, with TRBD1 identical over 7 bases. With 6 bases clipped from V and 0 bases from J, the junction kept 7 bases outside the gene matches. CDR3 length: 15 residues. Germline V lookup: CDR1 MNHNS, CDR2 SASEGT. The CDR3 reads CASRLTGDSNYGYTF. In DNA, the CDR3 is TGTGCCAGCAGGCTAACAGGGGACTCTAACTATGGCTACACCTTC.

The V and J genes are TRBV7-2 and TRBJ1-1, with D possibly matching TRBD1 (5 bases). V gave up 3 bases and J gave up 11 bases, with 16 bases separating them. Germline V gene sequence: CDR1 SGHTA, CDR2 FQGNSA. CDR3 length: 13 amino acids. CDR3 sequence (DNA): TGTGCCAGCAGCTTCGGGGCAGGGAATAGTGCTTTCTTT. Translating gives CASSFGAGNSAFF.

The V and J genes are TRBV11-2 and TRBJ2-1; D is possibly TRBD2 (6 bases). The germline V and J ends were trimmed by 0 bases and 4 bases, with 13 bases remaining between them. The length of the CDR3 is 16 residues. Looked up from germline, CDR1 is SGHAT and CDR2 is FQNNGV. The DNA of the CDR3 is TGTGCCAGCAGCTTAGATCCCTGGAGGGGTTACAATGAGCAGTTCTTC. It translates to CASSLDPWRGYNEQFF.

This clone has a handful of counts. CDR3 sequence reads: CATRSQETQYF. CDR3 nucleotide sequence: TGTGCCACCCGTTCCCAAGAGACCCAGTACTTC. The V and J genes are TRBV2 and TRBJ2-5; unclear D gene. The V and J ends lost 10 bases and 1 base respectively, with 7 bases between them. Germline V gene data show CDR1 as SNHLY and CDR2 as FYNNEI. This CDR3 contains 11 residues.

The CDR3 here is CASSPPPGTYEQYF. The CDR3 region has the DNA TGTGCCAGCAGCCCCCCTCCGGGGACCTACGAGCAGTACTTC. The chain couples TRBV7-8 to TRBJ2-7; D might be TRBD2 (5 bases). Trimming pared 5 bases from V and 2 bases from J, leaving 13 bases between. CDR1 is SGHVS and CDR2 is FQNEAQ in the germline V gene. The CDR3 covers 14 residues. The whole variable domain, remainder taken from reference TRBV7-8 and TRBJ2-7, is GAGVSQSPRYKVAKRGQDVALRCDPISGHVSLFWYQQALGQGPEFLTYFQNEAQLDKSGLPSDRFFAERPEGSVSTLKIQRTQQEDSAVYLCASSPPPGTYEQYFGPGTRLTVT.